These T cell receptor beta chains were read from a single sample in a study of blood T cell repertoires in COVID-19. Sequenced by immunoSEQ multiplex PCR; TCRdb stores in-frame clones only, minus some. Of over 450,000 clones detected, roughly 91% appear once; the ten largest clones hold 7.8%. Source material: peripheral blood. The receptors shown here come from a woman in her forties or fifties with COVID-19, enrolled during active disease. Both conserved end residues are part of each CDR3. Each record gives: J gene, V gene, clone size, D gene, CDR3 protein, CDR3 DNA. A D gene is named only where the DNA matches it firmly. Rows may omit the clone size; those that give it use once, few, many or a size class.

j_gene: TRBJ1-6
v_gene: TRBV19
abundance: .
d_gene: TRBD1
CDR3aa: CASSIGETGSDSPLHF
CDR3nt: TGTGCCAGTAGTATAGGTGAGACAGGGTCGGATTCACCCCTCCACTTT

j_gene: TRBJ2-4
v_gene: TRBV11-3
abundance: .
d_gene: .
CDR3aa: CASRECVPGLPKNIQYF
CDR3nt: TGTGCCAGCAGAGAATGCGTCCCTGGACTTCCCAAAAACATTCAGTACTTC

j_gene: TRBJ2-7
v_gene: TRBV2
abundance: .
d_gene: .
CDR3aa: CASSQVSYEQYF
CDR3nt: TGTGCCAGCTCCCAGGTCTCCTACGAGCAGTACTTC

j_gene: TRBJ2-1
v_gene: TRBV4-1
abundance: .
d_gene: .
CDR3aa: CASSLGDEQFF
CDR3nt: TGCGCCAGCAGCCTAGGGGATGAGCAGTTCTTC

j_gene: TRBJ1-2
v_gene: TRBV28
abundance: .
d_gene: .
CDR3aa: CASRLQREGYTF
CDR3nt: TGTGCCAGCAGGTTACAAAGGGAGGGCTACACCTTC

j_gene: TRBJ2-7
v_gene: TRBV10-3
abundance: .
d_gene: TRBD1
CDR3aa: CAIGGTGSYEQYF
CDR3nt: TGTGCCATCGGCGGGACAGGGTCCTACGAGCAGTACTTC

j_gene: TRBJ2-1
v_gene: TRBV19
abundance: .
d_gene: .
CDR3aa: CASRFGGSSYNEQFF
CDR3nt: TGTGCCAGTAGGTTCGGGGGTTCCTCCTACAATGAGCAGTTCTTC

j_gene: TRBJ2-2
v_gene: TRBV5-6
abundance: .
d_gene: .
CDR3aa: CASSLEVGWWVGELFF
CDR3nt: TGTGCCAGCAGCTTGGAGGTCGGGTGGTGGGTCGGGGAGCTGTTTTTT

j_gene: TRBJ1-1
v_gene: TRBV6-6
abundance: .
d_gene: TRBD1
CDR3aa: CASRTGQENTEAFF
CDR3nt: TGTGCCAGCAGAACGGGACAGGAGAACACTGAAGCTTTCTTT

j_gene: TRBJ1-4
v_gene: TRBV15
abundance: .
d_gene: TRBD1
CDR3aa: CATSRATPGGRRYEKLFF
CDR3nt: TGTGCCACCAGCAGAGCGACCCCAGGGGGGCGTAGGTATGAAAAACTGTTTTTT

j_gene: TRBJ2-5
v_gene: TRBV11-3
abundance: .
d_gene: TRBD1
CDR3aa: CASSPGQGSRETQYF
CDR3nt: TGTGCCAGCAGCCCCGGACAGGGGTCAAGGGAGACCCAGTACTTC

j_gene: TRBJ1-1
v_gene: TRBV15
abundance: .
d_gene: .
CDR3aa: CATSTPTLNTEAFF
CDR3nt: TGTGCCACCAGCACCCCGACATTGAACACTGAAGCTTTCTTT

j_gene: TRBJ1-6
v_gene: TRBV2
abundance: .
d_gene: .
CDR3aa: CASSERVTYNSPLHF
CDR3nt: TGTGCCAGCAGTGAAAGAGTAACCTATAATTCACCCCTCCACTTT

j_gene: TRBJ2-2
v_gene: TRBV12-3/TRBV12-4
abundance: .
d_gene: .
CDR3aa: CASSSPGTGELFF
CDR3nt: TGTGCCAGCAGTTCCCCAGGGACCGGGGAGCTGTTTTTT

j_gene: TRBJ1-2
v_gene: TRBV6-5
abundance: .
d_gene: .
CDR3aa: CASSPDGKYGYTF
CDR3nt: TGTGCCAGCAGTCCGGACGGGAAATATGGCTACACCTTC

j_gene: TRBJ2-3
v_gene: TRBV30
abundance: once
d_gene: .
CDR3aa: CAWSPSEGQYF
CDR3nt: TGTGCCTGGAGCCCCTCAGAGGGGCAGTATTTT

j_gene: TRBJ2-3
v_gene: TRBV27
abundance: .
d_gene: .
CDR3aa: CASRPFGPGDTQYF
CDR3nt: TGTGCCAGCAGACCCTTTGGCCCAGGAGATACGCAGTATTTT

j_gene: TRBJ1-2
v_gene: TRBV3-1/TRBV3-2
abundance: .
d_gene: .
CDR3aa: CASSQDPESFYGYTF
CDR3nt: TGTGCCAGCAGCCAAGATCCAGAATCCTTCTATGGCTACACCTTC

j_gene: TRBJ1-6
v_gene: TRBV18
abundance: .
d_gene: TRBD1
CDR3aa: CASSLGQGPNSPLHF
CDR3nt: TGTGCCAGCTCACTTGGACAGGGCCCTAATTCACCCCTCCACTTT

j_gene: TRBJ1-5
v_gene: TRBV2
abundance: .
d_gene: .
CDR3aa: CASSGGLASHQPQHF
CDR3nt: TGTGCCAGCAGTGGAGGGTTGGCAAGTCATCAGCCCCAGCATTTT

j_gene: TRBJ2-7
v_gene: TRBV24-1
abundance: .
d_gene: .
CDR3aa: CATSEGAEQYF
CDR3nt: TGTGCCACCAGTGAAGGAGCCGAGCAGTACTTC

j_gene: TRBJ2-7
v_gene: TRBV5-6
abundance: .
d_gene: TRBD1
CDR3aa: CASSAPPGTGSEQYF
CDR3nt: TGTGCCAGCAGCGCGCCCCCCGGGACAGGGAGCGAGCAGTACTTC

j_gene: TRBJ1-6
v_gene: TRBV5-1
abundance: .
d_gene: .
CDR3aa: CASSPTQGVHSPLHF
CDR3nt: TGCGCCAGCAGCCCTACACAGGGCGTCCATTCACCCCTCCACTTT

j_gene: TRBJ2-1
v_gene: TRBV20-1
abundance: .
d_gene: .
CDR3aa: CSAALRNEQFF
CDR3nt: TGCAGTGCTGCCCTGCGGAATGAGCAGTTCTTC

j_gene: TRBJ2-1
v_gene: TRBV24-1
abundance: .
d_gene: .
CDR3aa: CATLGAGLNEQFF
CDR3nt: TGTGCCACCCTAGGGGCAGGGCTCAATGAGCAGTTCTTC

j_gene: TRBJ2-1
v_gene: TRBV5-4
abundance: .
d_gene: TRBD1
CDR3aa: CASRSRGPLNEQFF
CDR3nt: TGTGCCAGTCGTTCCAGGGGGCCTCTAAATGAGCAGTTCTTC

j_gene: TRBJ1-3
v_gene: TRBV10-3
abundance: .
d_gene: TRBD1
CDR3aa: CAIRPGQGIGNTIYF
CDR3nt: TGTGCCATCAGACCGGGACAGGGGATCGGAAACACCATATATTTT

j_gene: TRBJ2-5
v_gene: TRBV19
abundance: .
d_gene: TRBD1
CDR3aa: CASRRQGKETQYF
CDR3nt: TGTGCCAGTAGAAGACAGGGGAAAGAGACCCAGTACTTC

j_gene: TRBJ1-5
v_gene: TRBV6-6
abundance: .
d_gene: .
CDR3aa: CASGRGQNNQPQHF
CDR3nt: TGTGCCAGCGGGCGCGGACAGAACAATCAGCCCCAGCATTTT

j_gene: TRBJ2-2
v_gene: TRBV3-1/TRBV3-2
abundance: .
d_gene: .
CDR3aa: CASSPDFGPGELFF
CDR3nt: TGTGCCAGCAGCCCCGATTTTGGGCCCGGGGAGCTGTTTTTT

j_gene: TRBJ1-1
v_gene: TRBV5-1
abundance: .
d_gene: .
CDR3aa: CASSLDGGGNTEAFF
CDR3nt: TGCGCCAGCAGCTTGGACGGCGGAGGGAACACTGAAGCTTTCTTT

j_gene: TRBJ1-1
v_gene: TRBV4-2
abundance: .
d_gene: .
CDR3aa: CASSQGALMNTEAFF
CDR3nt: TGTGCCAGCAGCCAAGGGGCCCTAATGAACACTGAAGCTTTCTTT

j_gene: TRBJ2-7
v_gene: TRBV30
abundance: few
d_gene: .
CDR3aa: CAWSVQGAAGYF
CDR3nt: TGTGCCTGGAGTGTGCAAGGGGCGGCAGGGTACTTC

j_gene: TRBJ1-5
v_gene: TRBV5-6
abundance: .
d_gene: .
CDR3aa: CASSLYGYSNQPQHF
CDR3nt: TGTGCCAGCAGCTTGTACGGGTATAGCAATCAGCCCCAGCATTTT

j_gene: TRBJ1-5
v_gene: TRBV3-1/TRBV3-2
abundance: .
d_gene: TRBD1
CDR3aa: CASAEGQGADQPQHF
CDR3nt: TGTGCCAGCGCGGAGGGACAGGGGGCTGATCAGCCCCAGCATTTT

j_gene: TRBJ2-7
v_gene: TRBV6-5
abundance: .
d_gene: TRBD2
CDR3aa: CASILIAGANYEQYF
CDR3nt: TGTGCCAGCATTCTGATAGCGGGGGCAAACTACGAGCAGTACTTC

j_gene: TRBJ1-2
v_gene: TRBV5-5
abundance: .
d_gene: .
CDR3aa: CASSRFGGARDYGYTF
CDR3nt: TGTGCCAGCAGCCGGTTCGGGGGGGCGCGTGACTATGGCTACACCTTC

j_gene: TRBJ1-1
v_gene: TRBV5-6
abundance: .
d_gene: TRBD1
CDR3aa: CASSLFRDRTGEAFF
CDR3nt: TGTGCCAGCAGCTTGTTTAGGGACAGGACGGGGGAAGCTTTCTTT

j_gene: TRBJ2-5
v_gene: TRBV24-1
abundance: .
d_gene: .
CDR3aa: CATGGGGAETQYF
CDR3nt: TGTGCCACCGGAGGGGGGGGCGCGGAGACCCAGTACTTC

j_gene: TRBJ1-2
v_gene: TRBV5-1
abundance: .
d_gene: .
CDR3aa: CASSPGSVGGYTF
CDR3nt: TGCGCCAGCAGCCCGGGGTCAGTGGGCGGCTACACCTTC

j_gene: TRBJ1-2
v_gene: TRBV6-5
abundance: .
d_gene: .
CDR3aa: CASTGAGHTF
CDR3nt: TGTGCCAGCACCGGGGCGGGGCACACCTTC

j_gene: TRBJ2-7
v_gene: TRBV6-1
abundance: .
d_gene: TRBD2
CDR3aa: CASSEASLAGAIEQYF
CDR3nt: TGTGCCAGCAGTGAAGCGTCACTAGCGGGGGCGATCGAGCAGTACTTC

j_gene: TRBJ2-1
v_gene: TRBV2
abundance: .
d_gene: TRBD2
CDR3aa: CASRLLAGGNEQFF
CDR3nt: TGTGCCTCTAGGCTACTAGCGGGGGGAAATGAGCAGTTCTTC